Each of the 16 T cell receptor beta chains below was sequenced from the same sample in a study of lymphopenia after photon versus proton radiotherapy. The data were produced by immunoSEQ multiplex PCR, yet TCRdb's version contains in-frame clones alone and is incomplete. This table has tens of thousands of clones, roughly 87% appearing once. This specimen consisted of peripheral blood, obtained from a patient treated with proton-based radiotherapy. Receptors originate from a man at least 80 years old with esophageal cancer.

The gene calls are TRBV9 and TRBJ2-2; 7 positions agree with TRBD1. The CDR3 is 17 residues long. V dropped 0 bases and J dropped 3; count of bases not matched to a gene: 8. The germline V gene encodes CDR1 SGDLS and CDR2 YYNGEE. The CDR3 loop is CASSVGGQTGYTGELFF. Written as DNA, the CDR3 is TGTGCCAGCAGCGTAGGGGGCCAGACAGGGTACACCGGGGAGCTGTTTTTT.

This clone was found a few times. V and J are TRBV19 and TRBJ1-2; 7 bases agree with TRBD1. This CDR3 contains 14 residues. The germline V gene encodes CDR1 LNHDA and CDR2 SQIVND (reference sequence). The junction had 6 bases not matched to a gene; V was cut back by 4 bases and J by 4 bases. Here the CDR3 reads CASSTTDRIYGYTF. The CDR3 DNA is TGTGCCAGTAGTACCACGGACAGGATCTATGGCTACACCTTC. Supplemented by reference TRBV19 and TRBJ1-2, the full variable domain reads DGGITQSPKYLFRKEGQNVTLSCEQNLNHDAMYWYRQDPGQGLRLIYYSQIVNDFQKGDIAEGYSVSREKKESFPLTVTSAQKNPTAFYLCASSTTDRIYGYTFGSGTRLTVV.

The chain couples TRBV5-1 to TRBJ2-5; D is unclear. The CDR3 contains 14 residues. Germline loops: CDR1 SGHRS, CDR2 YFSETQ. V was shortened by 2 bases and J by 2 bases, with 10 bases between the two germline ends. The CDR3 region is CASSFQQFQETQYF. CDR3 DNA: TGCGCCAGCAGCTTTCAGCAGTTTCAAGAGACCCAGTACTTC.

A few counts support this clone. This chain uses TRBV27 with TRBJ2-4; 7 positions agree with TRBD2. Germline V gene data show CDR1 as MNHEY and CDR2 as SMNVEV (reference sequence). This CDR3 is built from 13 residues. Trimming removed 5 bases from V and 11 bases from J; junction bases left unmatched: 9. CDR3 nucleotide sequence: TGTGCCAGCAGTCCGAATCCTAGCGGTGTTCAGTACTTC. Residues: CASSPNPSGVQYF.

The rearrangement links TRBV7-9 to TRBJ1-2; tentative D call: TRBD1 (5 bases). Germline V lookup: CDR1 SEHNR, CDR2 FQNEAQ (reference sequence). The CDR3 spans 15 residues. Trimming cost V 5 bases and J 0 bases, with 13 bases left between them. The CDR3 loop is CASSPRGIANYGYTF. The CDR3 region has the DNA TGTGCCAGCAGCCCTCGGGGGATAGCTAACTATGGCTACACCTTC.

V is TRBV6-5 and J is TRBJ1-5, with no clear D. Germline V gene sequence: CDR1 MNHEY, CDR2 SVGAGI. Trimming took 6 bases from V and 7 from J, leaving 13 bases between them. The CDR3 sequence is 13 residues long. The CDR3 sequence: CASSLLDGQPQHF. CDR3 DNA: TGTGCCAGCAGCCTCCTGGACGGGCAGCCCCAGCATTTT.

This chain links TRBV12-5 with TRBJ1-4, with D possibly matching TRBD1 (6 bases). The germline V and J ends were trimmed by 2 bases and 8 bases, with 12 bases remaining between them. The germline gives CDR1 LGHNT, CDR2 FRNRAP. CDR3 size: 14 residues. Written as DNA, the CDR3 is TGTGCTAGTGGTTTGCGCGGGACAAACGAAAAACTGTTTTTT. Its translation is CASGLRGTNEKLFF.

This clone was detected many times. The rearrangement links TRBV6-1 to TRBJ1-1, with a possible D match to TRBD1 (5 bases). Germline CDR1 and CDR2: MNHNS and SASEGT. V shed 5 bases and J shed 1 base, with 11 bases lying between them. This CDR3 contains 14 residues. The CDR3 sequence is CASSPSGENTEAFF. Here the CDR3 DNA reads TGTGCCAGCAGTCCCTCGGGGGAGAACACTGAAGCTTTCTTT.

This clone was recorded only once. V is TRBV30 and J is TRBJ2-7, with D possibly matching TRBD2 (6 bases). V dropped 4 bases and J dropped 0 bases, with 25 bases sitting between them. Per germline, CDR1 GTSNPN and CDR2 SVGIG (reference sequence). The CDR3 covers 18 residues. The CDR3 spells CAWTRRDSLFAFSYEQYF. CDR3 DNA sequence: TGTGCCTGGACCCGCCGGGACTCCCTATTTGCCTTCTCCTACGAGCAGTACTTC. Full variable domain (remainder filled in from reference TRBV30 and TRBJ2-7): SQTIHQWPATLVQPVGSPLSLECTVEGTSNPNLYWYRQAAGRGLQLLFYSVGIGQISSEVPQNLSASRPQDRQFILSSKKLLLSDSGFYLCAWTRRDSLFAFSYEQYFGPGTRLTVT.

The chain is built from TRBV7-2 and TRBJ2-1; no definite D call. The CDR3 consists of 12 residues. Germline-derived CDR1 and CDR2 are SGHTA and FQGNSA. V shed 5 bases and J shed 13 bases, with 15 bases lying between them. CDR3 nucleotide sequence: TGTGCCAGCAGCCCCTTATCGGTAAATCAGTTCTTC. Its translation: CASSPLSVNQFF.

This clone is a singleton in its sample. This chain links TRBV7-9 with TRBJ1-3; D is undetermined. The germline gives CDR1 SEHNR, CDR2 FQNEAQ (reference sequence). The V end was cut by 1 base, the J end by 0 bases, with 7 bases between. There are 15 residues in the CDR3. CDR3 sequence reads: CASSLGDYSGNTIYF. The CDR3 coding sequence is TGTGCCAGCAGCTTAGGAGATTACTCTGGAAACACCATATATTTT.

This chain connects TRBV28 to TRBJ1-2; D gene unclear. The V and J ends lost 3 bases and 2 bases respectively, with 4 bases between them. The CDR3 covers 12 residues. Per germline, CDR1 MDHEN and CDR2 SYDVKM. The DNA of the CDR3 is TGTGCCAGCAGTTTGGGGAACTATGGCTACACCTTC. Protein sequence: CASSLGNYGYTF.

Only one count was recorded for this clone. J is TRBJ1-1 and V is TRBV11-3; D is ambiguous. The CDR3 is made up of 13 amino acids. V was pared by 9 bases and J by 2 bases, with 13 bases between. From germline, CDR1 is SGHNT and CDR2 YENEEA. DNA for the CDR3: TGTGCCAGTAGCAAGGGCAGAAACACTGAAGCTTTCTTT. Translating gives CASSKGRNTEAFF.

The chain combines TRBV27 with TRBJ2-2; 9 positions agree with TRBD2. The V gene's germline CDR1 is MNHEY and CDR2 SMNVEV (reference sequence). The CDR3 has 18 residues. V gave up 3 bases and J gave up 5 bases; unmatched junction bases: 13. CDR3 nucleotides: TGTGCCAGCAGTTTTCAATTCCGCTCTCTAGCGGGAACCGGGGAGCTGTTTTTT. This translates into CASSFQFRSLAGTGELFF.

The chain employs TRBV30 and TRBJ2-1; D is uncertain. From germline, CDR1 is GTSNPN and CDR2 SVGIG (reference sequence). With 4 bases removed from V and 4 bases from J, the gap between germline ends came to 14 bases. The CDR3 is 14 residues long. The CDR3 reads CAWTQLGLYNEQFF. In nucleotides, the CDR3 is TGTGCCTGGACACAACTGGGGTTGTACAATGAGCAGTTCTTC.

The V and J genes are TRBV5-5 and TRBJ1-5; D remains unclear. CDR1 SGHKS and CDR2 YYEKEE come from the germline V gene (reference sequence). The CDR3 is made up of 15 amino acids. The germline V and J ends were trimmed by 2 bases and 0 bases, with 9 bases remaining between them. The CDR3 DNA reads TGTGCCAGCAGCTTCTTGCCCGATAGCAATCAGCCCCAGCATTTT. The encoded protein is CASSFLPDSNQPQHF.